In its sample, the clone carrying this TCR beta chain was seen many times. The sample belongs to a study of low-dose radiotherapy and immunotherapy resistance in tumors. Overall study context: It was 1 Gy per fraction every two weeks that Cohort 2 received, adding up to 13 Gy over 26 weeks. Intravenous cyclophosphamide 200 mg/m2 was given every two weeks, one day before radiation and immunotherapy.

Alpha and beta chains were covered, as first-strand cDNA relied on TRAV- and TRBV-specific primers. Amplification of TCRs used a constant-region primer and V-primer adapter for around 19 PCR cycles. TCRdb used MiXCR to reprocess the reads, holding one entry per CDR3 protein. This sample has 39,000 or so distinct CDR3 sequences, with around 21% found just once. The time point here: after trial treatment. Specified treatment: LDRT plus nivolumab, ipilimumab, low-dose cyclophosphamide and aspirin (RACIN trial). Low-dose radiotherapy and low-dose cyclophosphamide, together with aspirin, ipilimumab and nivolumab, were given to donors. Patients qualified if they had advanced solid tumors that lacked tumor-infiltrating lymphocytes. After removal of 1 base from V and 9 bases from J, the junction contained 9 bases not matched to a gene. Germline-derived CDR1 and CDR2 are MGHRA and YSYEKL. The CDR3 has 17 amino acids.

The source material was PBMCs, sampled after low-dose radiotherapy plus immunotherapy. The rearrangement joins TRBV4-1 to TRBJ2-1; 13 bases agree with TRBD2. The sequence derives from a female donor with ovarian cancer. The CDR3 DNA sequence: TGCGCCAGCAGCCAAGTCCCCGGACTAGCGGGAGTGAGTGAGCAGTTCTTC. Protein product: CASSQVPGLAGVSEQFF.